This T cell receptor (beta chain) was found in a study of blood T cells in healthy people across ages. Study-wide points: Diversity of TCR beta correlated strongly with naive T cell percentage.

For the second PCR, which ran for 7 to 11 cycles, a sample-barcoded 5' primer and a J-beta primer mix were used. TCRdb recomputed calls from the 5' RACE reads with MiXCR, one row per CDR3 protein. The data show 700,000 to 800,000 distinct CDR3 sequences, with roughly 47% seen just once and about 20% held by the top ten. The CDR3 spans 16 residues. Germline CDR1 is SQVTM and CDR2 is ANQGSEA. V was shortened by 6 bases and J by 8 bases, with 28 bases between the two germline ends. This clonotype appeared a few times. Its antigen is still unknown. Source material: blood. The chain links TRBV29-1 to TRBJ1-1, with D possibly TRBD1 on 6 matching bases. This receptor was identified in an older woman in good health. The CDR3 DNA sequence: TGCAGCGTAATCCCGCGGGGGGCGCGGTCCCCCGACGAAGCTTTCTTT. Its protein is CSVIPRGARSPDEAFF.